The 23 T cell receptor beta chains given below trace back to one sample, sequenced in a study of blood T cell repertoires in COVID-19. Using immunoSEQ multiplex PCR, the repertoire was profiled, and TCRdb retains in-frame clones only, with some absent. The sample lists tens of thousands of clones; roughly 87% were seen once. The sample was peripheral blood. These receptors were taken from a man aged 60-69 years with acute or convalescent COVID-19.

V usage is TRBV9 and J usage is TRBJ2-1, with a possible D match to TRBD2 (6 bases). The CDR3 contains 14 residues. CDR1 is SGDLS and CDR2 is YYNGEE in the germline V gene. The V end was cut by 3 bases, the J end by 9 bases, with 16 bases between. DNA of the CDR3: TGTGCCAGCAGCGCGGAACGGGGGATCAGTGAGCAGTTCTTC. Its translation: CASSAERGISEQFF.

V usage is TRBV18 and J usage is TRBJ1-3; D ambiguous. The ends were cut back, 2 bases at V and 0 bases at J, with 11 bases in the middle. Germline lookup yields CDR1 KGHSH and CDR2 LQKENI. This CDR3 comprises 16 residues. As DNA, the CDR3 is TGTGCCAGCTCACCATCCCCACTCATCTCTGGAAACACCATATATTTT. Its protein is CASSPSPLISGNTIYF.

V usage is TRBV7-2 and J usage is TRBJ2-7, with 9 bases lining up with TRBD1. V trimming: 2 bases; J trimming: 3 bases; junction bases outside the gene matches: 2. Per germline, CDR1 SGHTA and CDR2 FQGNSA. CDR3 length: 14 residues. The CDR3 here is CASSLTGGFYEQYF. The CDR3 bases are TGTGCCAGCAGCTTAACAGGGGGCTTCTACGAGCAGTACTTC.

V and J are TRBV4-1 and TRBJ1-2, with a possible D match to TRBD1 (5 bases). V was cut by 5 bases and J by 5 bases, with 12 bases left in between. Germline-derived CDR1 and CDR2 are MGHRA and YSYEKL. The CDR3 extends over 13 amino acids. Here the CDR3 DNA reads TGCGCCAGCAGCTCGGACATGTCATATGGCTACACCTTC. It is translated as CASSSDMSYGYTF.

The chain couples TRBV5-4 to TRBJ2-3, with D possibly being TRBD2 (5 bases). V lost 0 bases, J lost 6 bases, and 14 bases lay in between. Germline CDR1 SGHNT, CDR2 YYREEE (reference sequence). This CDR3 is built from 15 residues. The CDR3 region is CASSLVLLEGDTQYF. The CDR3, as DNA: TGTGCCAGCAGCTTGGTTCTACTAGAAGGCGATACGCAGTATTTT.

This chain uses TRBV27 with TRBJ2-3, with 10 bases lining up with TRBD1. Trimming at V came to 4 bases and at J to 9 bases, leaving 7 bases not matched to a gene. Germline-derived CDR1 and CDR2 are MNHEY and SMNVEV (reference sequence). The CDR3 is made up of 14 amino acids. CDR3 nucleotide sequence: TGTGCCAGCAGTTATAGACAGGGGGCAGGCACGCAGTATTTT. Residues: CASSYRQGAGTQYF.

The rearrangement links TRBV7-2 to TRBJ2-1; D not certain. V was trimmed by 1 base and J by 0 bases, leaving 10 bases between them. This CDR3 has 16 residues. Germline values: CDR1 SGHTA, CDR2 FQGNSA. The CDR3 is CASSLGSRLSYNEQFF. The CDR3 DNA sequence: TGTGCCAGCAGCTTAGGTAGTCGCCTCTCCTACAATGAGCAGTTCTTC.

V is TRBV2 and J is TRBJ2-3, with D possibly being TRBD1 (6 bases). The CDR3 covers 16 residues. Trimming pared 1 base from V and 0 bases from J, leaving 11 bases between. The germline V gene has CDR1 SNHLY and CDR2 FYNNEI. The CDR3 DNA reads as TGTGCCAGCAGTGAAGGGCTTGACAGGAGCACAGATACGCAGTATTTT. Amino acids: CASSEGLDRSTDTQYF. Full variable domain (outside the CDR3, taken from reference TRBV2 and TRBJ2-3): EPEVTQTPSHQVTQMGQEVILRCVPISNHLYFYWYRQILGQKVEFLVSFYNNEISEKSEIFDDQFSVERPDGSNFTLKIRSTKLEDSAMYFCASSEGLDRSTDTQYFGPGTRLTVL.

This chain links TRBV7-2 with TRBJ2-1, with D tentatively TRBD1 (6 bases). Germline V gene data show CDR1 as SGHTA and CDR2 as FQGNSA. Trimming shortened V by 10 bases and J by 2 bases, and 12 bases separated the two germline ends. The CDR3 sequence is 13 residues long. CDR3 sequence reads: CATRPGAYNEQFF. DNA for the CDR3: TGTGCCACCCGACCAGGGGCCTACAATGAGCAGTTCTTC. Filled out from reference TRBV7-2 and TRBJ2-1, the complete variable domain reads GAGVSQSPSNKVTEKGKDVELRCDPISGHTALYWYRQSLGQGLEFLIYFQGNSAPDKSGLPSDRFSAERTGGSVSTLTIQRTQQEDSAVYLCATRPGAYNEQFFGPGTRLTVL.

The J gene is TRBJ1-6, the V gene TRBV10-3; a possible D gene is TRBD1 (5 bases). The CDR3 is made up of 13 amino acids. V shed 11 bases and J shed 1 base, with 9 bases lying between them. The V gene's germline CDR1 is ENHRY and CDR2 SYGVKD. CDR3 residues: CAASGSYNSPLHF. CDR3 coding DNA: TGTGCCGCCTCAGGGTCCTATAATTCACCCCTCCACTTT.

The V call is TRBV24-1, the J call TRBJ1-4, with D possibly TRBD1 on 5 matching bases. The V gene lost 2 bases and the J gene lost 6 bases, with 12 bases spanning the gap. The CDR3 sequence is 15 residues long. The germline V gene has CDR1 KGHDR and CDR2 SFDVKD. The CDR3 sequence is CATSDSGSTDEKLFF. In DNA, the CDR3 is TGTGCCACCAGTGATTCAGGGTCCACTGATGAAAAACTGTTTTTT.

This clone was seen once. The chain joins TRBV6-6 to TRBJ2-2; weak D call: TRBD2 (5 bases). The CDR3 runs to 15 residues. V was shortened by 0 bases and J by 3 bases, with 8 bases between the two germline ends. Germline values: CDR1 MNHNY, CDR2 SVGAGI (reference sequence). The CDR3 DNA is TGTGCCAGCAGTTACTCGAGGGAGTACACCGGGGAGCTGTTTTTT. Protein: CASSYSREYTGELFF.

The chain is built from TRBV5-1 and TRBJ2-5, with TRBD2 matching 10 bases. CDR3 length: 17 amino acids. After removal of 0 bases from V and 1 base from J, the junction contained 6 bases not matched to a gene. Germline V gene lookup returns CDR1 SGHRS and CDR2 YFSETQ. DNA for the CDR3: TGCGCCAGCAGCTTGGGGGGTCTAGCGGGGGCCCAAGAGACCCAGTACTTC. It translates to CASSLGGLAGAQETQYF.

The chain links TRBV24-1 to TRBJ1-1; weak D call: TRBD1 (5 bases). V shed 9 bases and J shed 3 bases, with 13 bases lying between them. The length of the CDR3 is 13 residues. Germline V CDR1 and CDR2: KGHDR, SFDVKD. The CDR3 spells CATGGAGDTEAFF. The CDR3, as DNA: TGTGCCACCGGGGGTGCGGGGGACACTGAAGCTTTCTTT.

This rearrangement joins TRBV6-2 or TRBV6-3 to TRBJ2-5; D remains unclear. Trimming left V 0 bases short and J 3 bases short, with 2 bases between. CDR1 and CDR2 from the germline V gene are MNHEY and SVGEGT. The CDR3 consists of 12 residues. CDR3 nucleotides: TGTGCCAGCAGTTACTCTAAAGAGACCCAGTACTTC. Its translation: CASSYSKETQYF.

The rearrangement joins TRBV3-1 (or the pseudogene TRBV3-2) to TRBJ2-7; 12 positions agree with TRBD2. The germline gives CDR1 LGHDT, CDR2 YNNKEL (reference sequence). J was trimmed by 4 bases and V by 3 bases; bases with no gene match: 4. The CDR3 is 15 amino acids. CDR3: CASSHRTSGTYEQYF. CDR3 sequence (DNA): TGTGCCAGCAGCCACAGGACTAGCGGGACTTACGAGCAGTACTTC.

The chain combines TRBV7-6 with TRBJ2-7; 7 bases are shared with TRBD1. Germline V gives CDR1 SGHVS, CDR2 FNYEAQ. This CDR3 has 15 amino acids. Trimming cost V 5 bases and J 0 bases; bases outside gene matches: 7. CDR3 protein: CASSLYRDSSYEQYF. As DNA, the CDR3 is TGTGCCAGCAGCCTATATCGGGACAGCTCCTACGAGCAGTACTTC.

The chain is built from TRBV19 and TRBJ1-5; D not resolved. From germline, CDR1 is LNHDA and CDR2 SQIVND (reference sequence). CDR3 length equals 15 residues. Deletions cut 9 bases from V and 1 base from J, with 16 bases between. The CDR3 loop reads CASARRDWSNQPQHF. The CDR3 DNA reads as TGTGCCAGCGCGCGGCGGGATTGGAGCAATCAGCCCCAGCATTTT. The full variable domain, completed using reference TRBV19 and TRBJ1-5, is DGGITQSPKYLFRKEGQNVTLSCEQNLNHDAMYWYRQDPGQGLRLIYYSQIVNDFQKGDIAEGYSVSREKKESFPLTVTSAQKNPTAFYLCASARRDWSNQPQHFGDGTRLSIL.

This rearrangement joins TRBV19 to TRBJ1-1, with 8 nucleotides matching TRBD1. V gave up 3 bases and J gave up 7 bases; unmatched junction bases: 4. The CDR3 has 13 amino acids. Germline V CDR1 and CDR2: LNHDA, SQIVND (reference sequence). The CDR3 DNA reads as TGTGCCAGTAGTATTAGGGACAGGTATGAAGCTTTCTTT. Protein sequence: CASSIRDRYEAFF. Combining the CDR3 with reference TRBV19 and TRBJ1-1 gives the whole variable domain DGGITQSPKYLFRKEGQNVTLSCEQNLNHDAMYWYRQDPGQGLRLIYYSQIVNDFQKGDIAEGYSVSREKKESFPLTVTSAQKNPTAFYLCASSIRDRYEAFFGQGTRLTVV.

This rearrangement joins TRBV24-1 to TRBJ2-2; 13 bases fit TRBD2. V dropped 1 base and J dropped 1; count of bases not matched to a gene: 2. The CDR3 is 18 amino acids. Germline V gives CDR1 KGHDR, CDR2 SFDVKD. The CDR3 DNA reads as TGTGCCACCAGTGATTTAAGGACTAGCGGGGGGAACACCGGGGAGCTGTTTTTT. Residues: CATSDLRTSGGNTGELFF.

V gene TRBV19 combines with J gene TRBJ1-5; D is unresolved. The germline CDR1 and CDR2 sequences are LNHDA and SQIVND (reference sequence). Trimming removed 3 bases from V and 3 bases from J, with 9 bases in between. CDR3 length equals 14 residues. CDR3 loop: CASSIRGYNQPQHF. The CDR3 DNA sequence: TGTGCCAGTAGTATTCGGGGATACAATCAGCCCCAGCATTTT. The entire variable domain, with the rest obtained from reference TRBV19 and TRBJ1-5, is as follows: DGGITQSPKYLFRKEGQNVTLSCEQNLNHDAMYWYRQDPGQGLRLIYYSQIVNDFQKGDIAEGYSVSREKKESFPLTVTSAQKNPTAFYLCASSIRGYNQPQHFGDGTRLSIL.

This clone has only a few counts. The V and J genes are TRBV7-2 and TRBJ1-2; TRBD1 matches at 9 bases. V shed 5 bases, J shed 3 bases, and the junction held 4 bases outside the gene matches. The CDR3 is 14 amino acids. Germline CDR1 is SGHTA and CDR2 is FQGNSA. CDR3 region: CASSPGQGHYGYTF. As DNA, the CDR3 is TGTGCCAGCAGCCCCGGACAGGGGCACTATGGCTACACCTTC.

The chain recombines TRBV2 with TRBJ2-2; D unclear. Germline-derived CDR1 and CDR2 are SNHLY and FYNNEI. The CDR3 has 14 residues. Between the trimmed V and J ends, which lost 2 bases and 4 bases, there was a span of 8 bases. As DNA, the CDR3 is TGTGCCAGCAGTGAATTAGTCGCCACCGGGGAGCTGTTTTTT. Protein sequence: CASSELVATGELFF.